This is a list of T cell receptor beta chains from one sample in a study of regulatory T cells in long-lasting Graves disease. Each CDR3 protein gets one entry after TCRdb re-called the multiplex PCR reads with MiXCR. Of a few hundred thousand distinct CDR3 sequences listed, 20% to 25% are singletons. This material consisted of peripheral blood mononuclear cells (PBMCs), taken when the disease was refractory, from a patient treated with antithyroid drugs. The receptors stem from a female donor with Graves disease. CDR3s include the opening cysteine and the closing phenylalanine or tryptophan. The D gene is left open where the match is weak. Size is omitted from some rows. Given values are once, few, many or a class for expanded clones.

CDR3 DNA: TGTGCCAGCAGTCAGGGACAGGGGGAATTATATGGCTACACCTTC
CDR3 protein: CASSQGQGELYGYTF
J gene: TRBJ1-2
V gene: TRBV2
clone size: .
D gene: TRBD1

CDR3 DNA: TGTGCCAGCAGTGAAGCAGTCAACGAGCAGTACTTC
CDR3 protein: CASSEAVNEQYF
J gene: TRBJ2-7
V gene: TRBV2
clone size: many
D gene: .

CDR3 DNA: TGTGCCAGCAGCTCCCAGTCCCAAGAGACCCAGTACTTC
CDR3 protein: CASSSQSQETQYF
J gene: TRBJ2-5
V gene: TRBV7-3
clone size: many
D gene: .

CDR3 DNA: TGCAGTGCTAGAGGGTTTGGAGGGCCTGAATACGAGCAGTACTTC
CDR3 protein: CSARGFGGPEYEQYF
J gene: TRBJ2-7
V gene: TRBV20-1
clone size: .
D gene: .

CDR3 DNA: TGTGCCAGCAGCCAAGCAGGGACAGGGGATAATGAAAAACTGTTTTTT
CDR3 protein: CASSQAGTGDNEKLFF
J gene: TRBJ1-4
V gene: TRBV3-1
clone size: few
D gene: TRBD1

CDR3 DNA: TGTGCCAGCAGCCGGTCGGACAGGGGAAAGATGAACACTGAAGCTTTCTTT
CDR3 protein: CASSRSDRGKMNTEAFF
J gene: TRBJ1-1
V gene: TRBV12-3/TRBV12-4
clone size: many
D gene: TRBD1

CDR3 DNA: TGTGCCAGCAGCGAGACAGGGGGCGGGCAGGTTGAAGCTTTCTTT
CDR3 protein: CASSETGGGQVEAFF
J gene: TRBJ1-1
V gene: TRBV5-6
clone size: .
D gene: TRBD1

CDR3 DNA: TGTGCCAGCAGCTTAGAACCCACTTTAGGGGCGGGAGGTTCCCACGAGCAGTACTTC
CDR3 protein: CASSLEPTLGAGGSHEQYF
J gene: TRBJ2-7
V gene: TRBV7-2
clone size: few
D gene: TRBD2

CDR3 DNA: TGTGCCAGCAGCCCAGGGAGGGAGAAACAATTCTCCGAGCAGTACTTC
CDR3 protein: CASSPGREKQFSEQYF
J gene: TRBJ2-7
V gene: TRBV6-1
clone size: .
D gene: TRBD2

CDR3 DNA: TGTGCCAGCAGCGTAGACGGCCCCTCCGGCATGAACACTGAAGCTTTCTTT
CDR3 protein: CASSVDGPSGMNTEAFF
J gene: TRBJ1-1
V gene: TRBV9
clone size: few
D gene: .

CDR3 DNA: TGTGCCAGCAGCTTACTGGGACAGGGGTTTCCCGGGGAGCTGTTTTTT
CDR3 protein: CASSLLGQGFPGELFF
J gene: TRBJ2-2
V gene: TRBV7-2
clone size: few
D gene: TRBD1

CDR3 DNA: TGTGCCACCGGGACAGACTACGAGCAGTACTTC
CDR3 protein: CATGTDYEQYF
J gene: TRBJ2-7
V gene: TRBV24-1
clone size: .
D gene: TRBD1

CDR3 DNA: TGTGCCAGTAGTATCCTGGTTCAGGGGGTGTGCACTGAAGCTTTCTTT
CDR3 protein: CASSILVQGVCTEAFF
J gene: TRBJ1-1
V gene: TRBV19
clone size: .
D gene: TRBD1

CDR3 DNA: TGCAGCGTGGAGAGACCGGGCAGGCACACTGAAGCTTTCTTT
CDR3 protein: CSVERPGRHTEAFF
J gene: TRBJ1-1
V gene: TRBV29-1
clone size: many
D gene: .

CDR3 DNA: TGTGCCAGCAGCCCTAGCGGGAGTTTCTACGAGCAGTACTTC
CDR3 protein: CASSPSGSFYEQYF
J gene: TRBJ2-7
V gene: TRBV7-9
clone size: .
D gene: TRBD2

CDR3 DNA: TGTGCCAGCAGTTACCAAGTAGACAGCACTGAAGCTTTCTTT
CDR3 protein: CASSYQVDSTEAFF
J gene: TRBJ1-1
V gene: TRBV6-5
clone size: .
D gene: .

CDR3 DNA: TGTGCCAGCAGTTTAGGGGGAGAGGGGGAGACCCAGTACTTC
CDR3 protein: CASSLGGEGETQYF
J gene: TRBJ2-5
V gene: TRBV28
clone size: many
D gene: .

CDR3 DNA: TGTGCCATCTCAGGGGAGTACACCGGGGAGCTGTTTTTT
CDR3 protein: CAISGEYTGELFF
J gene: TRBJ2-2
V gene: TRBV10-3
clone size: few
D gene: .

CDR3 DNA: TGTGCCAGCAGCCGATTGGGTAGCGGGAACTGGGCCGGGGAGCTGTTTTTT
CDR3 protein: CASSRLGSGNWAGELFF
J gene: TRBJ2-2
V gene: TRBV6-1
clone size: few
D gene: TRBD2

CDR3 DNA: TGTGCCAGCGATCACGGGGCAGGAGACAATCAGCCCCAGCATTTT
CDR3 protein: CASDHGAGDNQPQHF
J gene: TRBJ1-5
V gene: TRBV2
clone size: few
D gene: .

CDR3 DNA: TGCAGTGCTAGATCAAGGAGTGAGCCCTGGACCCAGTACTTC
CDR3 protein: CSARSRSEPWTQYF
J gene: TRBJ2-5
V gene: TRBV20-1
clone size: many
D gene: .

CDR3 DNA: TGTGCCAGCACACGGACTAGGGGTGAAAAACTGTTTTTT
CDR3 protein: CASTRTRGEKLFF
J gene: TRBJ1-4
V gene: TRBV6-1
clone size: few
D gene: .

CDR3 DNA: TGTGCCAGCAGTTTGACAAGTTTGAACACTGAAGCTTTCTTT
CDR3 protein: CASSLTSLNTEAFF
J gene: TRBJ1-1
V gene: TRBV2
clone size: many
D gene: .

CDR3 DNA: TGCAGTGCTAGACAACACCTGGATACGATAAGTTTCAATTCACCCCTCCACTTT
CDR3 protein: CSARQHLDTISFNSPLHF
J gene: TRBJ1-6
V gene: TRBV20-1
clone size: many
D gene: .

CDR3 DNA: TGCGCCAGCAAACTAGCGGAGGGGGGGAATGAGCAGTTCTTC
CDR3 protein: CASKLAEGGNEQFF
J gene: TRBJ2-1
V gene: TRBV5-1
clone size: .
D gene: TRBD2

CDR3 DNA: TGCGCCAGCAGCCAAGATCGCCTCGGTGGGGAAGAGACCCAGTACTTC
CDR3 protein: CASSQDRLGGEETQYF
J gene: TRBJ2-5
V gene: TRBV7-2
clone size: .
D gene: .

CDR3 DNA: TGTGCCAGCAGCGTAGGGCAGGGGAACAATCAGCCCCAGCATTTT
CDR3 protein: CASSVGQGNNQPQHF
J gene: TRBJ1-5
V gene: TRBV2
clone size: .
D gene: .

CDR3 DNA: TGTGCCAGCAGATCCGGGTCCCTACGGTTCCTTTACGAGCAGTACTTC
CDR3 protein: CASRSGSLRFLYEQYF
J gene: TRBJ2-7
V gene: TRBV28
clone size: .
D gene: .

CDR3 DNA: TGTGCCAGTAGAAAAGGAGGGGGGACGACTGGGGCCAACGTCCTGACTTTC
CDR3 protein: CASRKGGGTTGANVLTF
J gene: TRBJ2-6
V gene: TRBV27
clone size: .
D gene: .

CDR3 DNA: TGTGCCAGCAGGGCTAGCGGGAGTTTGACCGAGCAGTACTTC
CDR3 protein: CASRASGSLTEQYF
J gene: TRBJ2-7
V gene: TRBV7-9
clone size: many
D gene: TRBD2

CDR3 DNA: TGCGCCAGCAGCCGGATGGGCGCGCTAGACACCGGGGAGCTGTTTTTT
CDR3 protein: CASSRMGALDTGELFF
J gene: TRBJ2-2
V gene: TRBV5-1
clone size: few
D gene: .

CDR3 DNA: TGTGCCAGCAGCTTGGAAGCGGGACTGAGAACAGATACGCAGTATTTT
CDR3 protein: CASSLEAGLRTDTQYF
J gene: TRBJ2-3
V gene: TRBV5-6
clone size: .
D gene: TRBD2

CDR3 DNA: TGTGCCAGCAGTTTAGCAAGGAGATCTAACTATGGCTACACCTTC
CDR3 protein: CASSLARRSNYGYTF
J gene: TRBJ1-2
V gene: TRBV12-3/TRBV12-4
clone size: few
D gene: .

CDR3 DNA: TGTGCCAGTAGTATAGGGCTAGCGGGAGTCCAAGAGACCCAGTACTTC
CDR3 protein: CASSIGLAGVQETQYF
J gene: TRBJ2-5
V gene: TRBV19
clone size: few
D gene: TRBD2

CDR3 DNA: TGTGCCGCCAAGGAGACAGGGCCTGCCCATGGCTACACCTTC
CDR3 protein: CAAKETGPAHGYTF
J gene: TRBJ1-2
V gene: TRBV2
clone size: many
D gene: TRBD1

CDR3 DNA: TGTGCCAGCAGCACAGGGCTCGGTGGAAGGGGGGAGACCCAGTACTTC
CDR3 protein: CASSTGLGGRGETQYF
J gene: TRBJ2-5
V gene: TRBV7-9
clone size: many
D gene: .

CDR3 DNA: TGTGCCTGGAGCGCTCTTGGGGCCAACGTCCTGACTTTC
CDR3 protein: CAWSALGANVLTF
J gene: TRBJ2-6
V gene: TRBV30
clone size: many
D gene: .

CDR3 DNA: TGCGCCAGCAGCCAAGATCCGGGACAGACCTATGGCTACACCTTC
CDR3 protein: CASSQDPGQTYGYTF
J gene: TRBJ1-2
V gene: TRBV4-3
clone size: .
D gene: TRBD1

CDR3 DNA: TGTGCCAGCAGTTTAGGGGGAGGTGTCGAGACCCAGTACTTC
CDR3 protein: CASSLGGGVETQYF
J gene: TRBJ2-5
V gene: TRBV27
clone size: many
D gene: .

CDR3 DNA: TGTGCCAGCAGTTACGGGATGGCCTACGAGCAGTACTTC
CDR3 protein: CASSYGMAYEQYF
J gene: TRBJ2-7
V gene: TRBV6-5
clone size: few
D gene: .

CDR3 DNA: TGTGCCAGCTCGGGGGAGATCAGTAACTATGGCTACACCTTC
CDR3 protein: CASSGEISNYGYTF
J gene: TRBJ1-2
V gene: TRBV2
clone size: many
D gene: .

CDR3 DNA: TGCAGCGTTGAAAAGGGTTCGGGCTACGAGCAGTACTTC
CDR3 protein: CSVEKGSGYEQYF
J gene: TRBJ2-7
V gene: TRBV29-1
clone size: .
D gene: .

CDR3 DNA: TGTGCCAGCTCATTCAAACAGGACAGAGCGGCCCGATGTCATTTT
CDR3 protein: CASSFKQDRAARCHF
J gene: TRBJ1-5
V gene: TRBV18
clone size: .
D gene: .

CDR3 DNA: TGTGCCAGCAGCTCTGAAATACCCCGCTACGAGCAGTACTTC
CDR3 protein: CASSSEIPRYEQYF
J gene: TRBJ2-7
V gene: TRBV7-9
clone size: few
D gene: .

CDR3 DNA: TGCAGTGCTAGGGAGACTAGTCGGGAATCAACCGGGGAGCTGTTTTTT
CDR3 protein: CSARETSRESTGELFF
J gene: TRBJ2-2
V gene: TRBV20-1
clone size: many
D gene: .

CDR3 DNA: TGTGCCAGCGGGGGGCCACAGACCCAGTACTTC
CDR3 protein: CASGGPQTQYF
J gene: TRBJ2-5
V gene: TRBV28
clone size: many
D gene: .

CDR3 DNA: TGCAGTGCTTCACGACAGGAGGGGGCCAACGTCCTGACTTTC
CDR3 protein: CSASRQEGANVLTF
J gene: TRBJ2-6
V gene: TRBV20-1
clone size: few
D gene: .

CDR3 DNA: TGCAGTGCGCCGAAGGTGGGGGTTCAAGAGACCCAGTACTTC
CDR3 protein: CSAPKVGVQETQYF
J gene: TRBJ2-5
V gene: TRBV20-1
clone size: many
D gene: .